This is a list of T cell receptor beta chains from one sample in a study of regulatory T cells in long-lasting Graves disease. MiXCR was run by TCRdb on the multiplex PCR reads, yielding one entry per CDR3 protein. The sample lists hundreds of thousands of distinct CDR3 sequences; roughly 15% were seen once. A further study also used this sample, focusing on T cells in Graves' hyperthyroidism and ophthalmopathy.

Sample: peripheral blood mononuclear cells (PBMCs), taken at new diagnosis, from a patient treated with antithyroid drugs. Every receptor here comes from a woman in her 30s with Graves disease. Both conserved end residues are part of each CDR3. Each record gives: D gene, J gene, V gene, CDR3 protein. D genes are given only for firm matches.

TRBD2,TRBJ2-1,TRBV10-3,CAMRLAGGNEQFF
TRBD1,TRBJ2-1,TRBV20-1,CSARDPRGLYNEQFF
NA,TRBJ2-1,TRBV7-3,CASSRASASYNEQFF
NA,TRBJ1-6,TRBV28,CASSSIGTGHSPLHF
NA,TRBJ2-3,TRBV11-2,CASSPMGQRTDTQYF
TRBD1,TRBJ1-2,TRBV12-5,CASGTRMGTGGNYGYTF
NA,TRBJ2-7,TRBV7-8,CASSLLDSGEQYF
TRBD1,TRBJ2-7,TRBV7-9,CASSSMGQVYEQYF
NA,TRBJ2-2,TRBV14,CASSRLQTGELFF
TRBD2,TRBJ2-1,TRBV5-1,CASSRELAGRRNEQFF
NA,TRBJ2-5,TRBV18,CASSPFREKETQYF
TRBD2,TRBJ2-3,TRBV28,CASSSLAGKFTDTQYF
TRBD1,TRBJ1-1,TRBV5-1,CASRPGQLNTEAFF
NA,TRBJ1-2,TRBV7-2,CASTTMVYGYTF
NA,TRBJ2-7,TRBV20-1,CSASGSYEQYF
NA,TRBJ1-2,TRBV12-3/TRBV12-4,CASEVKATGRYGYTF
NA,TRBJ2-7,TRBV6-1,CATKGSTGDPRYEQYF
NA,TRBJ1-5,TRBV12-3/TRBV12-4,CASSGRRYQPQHF
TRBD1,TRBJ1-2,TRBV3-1,CASSQMQGASFGYTF
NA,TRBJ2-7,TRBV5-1,CASSPETAGVGEQYF
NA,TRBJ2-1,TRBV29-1,CSVESVNNEQFF
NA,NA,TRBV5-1,CASSLAVGKCNEQFF
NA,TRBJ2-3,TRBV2,CASSEEGGRTDTQYF
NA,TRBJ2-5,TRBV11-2,CASSLRSPLGGETQYF
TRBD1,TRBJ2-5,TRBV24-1,CATSATGGEETQYF
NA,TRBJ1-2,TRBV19,CASSISSLRGNYGYTF
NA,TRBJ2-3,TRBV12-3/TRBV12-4,CASDLGVPPDTQYF
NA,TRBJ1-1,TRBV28,CASSLRGPQNTEAFF
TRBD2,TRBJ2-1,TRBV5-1,CASSLLAGGGVEQFF
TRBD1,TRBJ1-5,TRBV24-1,CATSLTGANNQPQHF
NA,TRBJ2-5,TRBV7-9,CASSFRGYPQETQYF
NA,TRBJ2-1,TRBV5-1,CASSLAYGEQFF
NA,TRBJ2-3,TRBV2,CASSAQGRAQYF
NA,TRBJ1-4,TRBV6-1,CASSEGIRGPEKLFF
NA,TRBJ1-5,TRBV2,CASSAGTLNAQPQHF
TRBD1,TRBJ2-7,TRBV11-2,CASSPPGTGTGEQYF
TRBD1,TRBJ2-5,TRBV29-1,CSVEASGTGYQETQYF
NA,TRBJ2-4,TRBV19,CASSPRTPYEYIQYF
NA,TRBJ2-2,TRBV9,CASSVEPLGPTNTGELFF
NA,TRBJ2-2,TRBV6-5,CASSYSGLYDTGELFF
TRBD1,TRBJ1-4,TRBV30,CAWRGDSTNEKLFF
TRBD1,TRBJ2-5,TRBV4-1,CASSRGQGSGETQYF
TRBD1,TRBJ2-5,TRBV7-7,CASSLQTGAQETQYF
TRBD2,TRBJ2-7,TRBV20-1,CSARARLAHPYEQYF
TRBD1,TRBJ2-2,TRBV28,CASRPDPYGDRPNTGELFF
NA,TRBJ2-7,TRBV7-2,CASRSTNVYEQYF
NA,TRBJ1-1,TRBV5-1,CASGGNGQMNTEAFF
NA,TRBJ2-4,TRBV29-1,CSVVGRTKNIQYF
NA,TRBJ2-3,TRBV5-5,CASSLATQTTDTQYF
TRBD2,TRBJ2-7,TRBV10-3,CAISATWAGGKTSGYEQYF
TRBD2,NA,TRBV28,CASRDRASGEETQYF
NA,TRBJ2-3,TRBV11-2,CASSGPARNTQYF
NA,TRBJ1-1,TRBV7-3,CASSLTEGNTEAFF
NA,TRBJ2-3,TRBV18,CASSPDLSTDTQYF